The clone carrying this T cell receptor (beta chain) was observed a handful of times. The antigen is undetermined. The sample originates from a study of cytomegalovirus exposure and HLA in healthy donors. About the research overall: Among the roughly 400 genotyped donors, 70% to 85% were placed in the Caucasian-associated ancestry cluster.

Vbeta (60) and Jbeta (13) primers were used in the PCR. Sequenced by immunoSEQ multiplex PCR; TCRdb stores in-frame clones only, minus some. The sample lists tens of thousands of clones, 84% occurring once. The study, taken as a whole, reports: TCR beta chain V- and J-gene trimming was linked, in a later analysis, to a missense variant in DCLRE1C. Compared with the roughly 670-donor mean, an Asian-associated ancestry cluster reportedly had fewer N-insertions, according to a later analysis.

V lost 2 bases and J lost 9; bases outside the gene matches: 4. CDR3 length equals 13 residues. The germline gives CDR1 SGHTA, CDR2 FQGNSA. The TCR was taken from a man aged 18 to 29 in good health and CMV-seronegative. The rearrangement uses TRBV7-2 and TRBJ1-5; 7 positions match TRBD1. The sequencing input was PBMCs. CDR3 coding DNA: TGTGCCAGCAGCTTAACAGGGGATCTGCCCCAGCATTTT. The encoded protein is CASSLTGDLPQHF.